This TCR beta chain emerged from a study of CD8 T cells in ankylosing spondylitis. This clonotype was seen a few times. Its antigen is as yet unknown. Using quantitative 5'-RACE with molecular barcodes, the authors made TCR beta libraries. TCRdb ran MiXCR on the 5' RACE reads and lists one entry per CDR3 protein. The data show roughly 90,000 distinct CDR3 sequences, about 9% seen once. The study, taken as a whole, reports: Peripheral blood held disease-linked clones only at relatively low frequency, and these were CD8+. Disease-linked clones reportedly concentrated significantly in matched ankylosing spondylitis synovial fluid. Within ankylosing spondylitis blood, a TCR beta motif made up of eight highly homologous variants appeared to be characteristic. Some motif variants had been reported before (in reactive arthritis synovial fluid and blood).

Sequencing input: blood, either unsorted or a sorted T cell fraction (not recorded which). The sequence was obtained from a male donor with ankylosing spondylitis.

CDR3 sequence (DNA): TGTGCCAGCAGCTTAGGGGGGCTGGGGGAGCAGTACTTC. Translation: CASSLGGLGEQYF. The chain combines TRBV7-8 with TRBJ2-7; perhaps TRBD1 as D (6 bases). CDR3 length: 13 amino acids. Germline CDR1 is SGHVS and CDR2 is FQNEAQ. V lost 1 base, J lost 7 bases, and 11 bases lay in between.